A selection of T cell receptor beta chains follows, all from one sample in a study of blood T cell repertoires in COVID-19. TCRdb's table, derived via immunoSEQ multiplex PCR, lists solely in-frame clones and lacks some. The table has 25,000 to 35,000 clones, approximately 86% seen once. Sample: peripheral blood. The receptors were sampled from a man aged 55 to 70 with active COVID-19. CDR3s include the opening cysteine and the closing phenylalanine or tryptophan. A D gene is named only where the DNA matches it firmly. For some rows the clone size is stated as once, few or many, or as a class when expanded; others skip it.

v_call,clone_size,d_call,j_call,cdr3_aa,cdr3_nt
TRBV9,once,-,TRBJ2-7,CASSRDNTYEQYF,TGTGCCAGCAGCCGGGACAACACCTACGAGCAGTACTTC
TRBV9,-,-,TRBJ1-4,CASSADGGLPQEKLFF,TGTGCCAGCAGCGCAGATGGGGGACTGCCTCAAGAAAAACTGTTTTTT
TRBV6-1,-,-,TRBJ2-3,CASSELRGLRRADTQYF,TGTGCCAGCAGTGAATTGAGGGGGCTAAGGAGGGCAGATACGCAGTATTTT
TRBV25-1,-,-,TRBJ2-2,CASSESHGQGRRTGELFF,TGTGCCAGCAGTGAATCCCACGGGCAGGGGCGTCGCACCGGGGAGCTGTTTTTT
TRBV19,-,TRBD1,TRBJ2-6,CASSPGTGVSGANVLTF,TGTGCCAGTAGTCCAGGGACAGGAGTCTCTGGGGCCAACGTCCTGACTTTC
TRBV7-9,-,TRBD1,TRBJ2-1,CASSFDRAYYNEQFF,TGTGCCAGCAGCTTTGACAGGGCTTACTACAATGAGCAGTTCTTC
TRBV11-3,-,TRBD2,TRBJ2-3,CASSMTLAGGTTDTQYF,TGTGCCAGCAGCATGACTCTAGCGGGGGGAACCACAGATACGCAGTATTTT
TRBV6-6,-,-,TRBJ1-5,CASSDPPGDQPQHF,TGTGCCAGCAGTGACCCACCGGGAGATCAGCCCCAGCATTTT
TRBV5-6,-,TRBD1,TRBJ1-6,CASSFRDRGHNSPLHF,TGTGCCAGCAGCTTCCGGGACAGGGGGCATAATTCACCCCTCCACTTT
TRBV10-3,-,TRBD1,TRBJ1-1,CAISVGGTGVNTEAFF,TGTGCCATCAGTGTTGGGGGGACAGGGGTGAACACTGAAGCTTTCTTT
TRBV7-8,-,-,TRBJ1-3,CASSKEPGLASSGNTIYF,TGTGCCAGCAGCAAAGAACCTGGCCTTGCTTCTTCTGGAAACACCATATATTTT
TRBV7-6,-,TRBD1,TRBJ2-4,CASSFGTDIQYF,TGTGCCAGCAGCTTCGGGACAGACATTCAGTACTTC
TRBV28,-,TRBD1,TRBJ1-5,CASSHLTGGGNQPQHF,TGTGCCAGCAGTCATTTGACAGGGGGCGGCAATCAGCCCCAGCATTTT
TRBV18,-,TRBD1,TRBJ1-1,CASSPTQGAIEAFF,TGTGCCAGCTCACCAACCCAGGGGGCCATTGAAGCTTTCTTT
TRBV20-1,-,-,TRBJ2-2,CSASTRGNTGELFF,TGCAGTGCTAGTACCCGGGGTAACACCGGGGAGCTGTTTTTT
TRBV3-1/TRBV3-2,-,-,TRBJ2-3,CASSQAEAGSTDTQYF,TGTGCCAGCAGCCAAGCCGAGGCAGGGAGCACAGATACGCAGTATTTT
TRBV25-1,once,-,TRBJ1-3,CPRQGSSGNTIYF,TGTCCCAGGCAAGGGAGCTCTGGAAACACCATATATTTT
TRBV6-5,-,-,TRBJ1-6,CASSYAGNNSPLHF,TGTGCCAGCAGTTACGCAGGGAATAATTCACCCCTCCACTTT
TRBV27,-,-,TRBJ2-3,CASSSWRPSTDTQYF,TGTGCCAGCAGTTCTTGGCGGCCCAGCACAGATACGCAGTATTTT
TRBV9,few,-,TRBJ2-2,CASSFGTPNTGELFF,TGTGCCAGCAGCTTCGGGACACCGAACACCGGGGAGCTGTTTTTT
TRBV5-6,-,-,TRBJ2-7,CASSIGTLDEQYF,TGTGCCAGCAGCATCGGGACACTCGACGAGCAGTACTTC
TRBV6-5,-,TRBD1,TRBJ1-1,CASSHGQGAFF,TGTGCCAGCAGCCACGGACAGGGTGCTTTCTTT
TRBV29-1,-,-,TRBJ2-1,CSVDRNYDNEQFF,TGCAGCGTTGATAGAAATTATGACAATGAGCAGTTCTTC
TRBV25-1,-,-,TRBJ1-1,CASMRATNEAFF,TGTGCCAGCATGAGGGCCACGAATGAAGCTTTCTTT
TRBV5-1,-,TRBD1,TRBJ2-2,CASSSGQGRSGELFF,TGCGCCAGCAGCTCGGGACAGGGGAGGTCCGGGGAGCTGTTTTTT
TRBV11-2,-,-,TRBJ1-2,CASSPSRVPPYGYTF,TGTGCCAGCAGCCCAAGCAGGGTTCCCCCCTATGGCTACACCTTC
TRBV4-1,-,-,TRBJ2-3,CASSPYEGGTDTQYF,TGCGCCAGCAGCCCTTACGAGGGGGGCACAGATACGCAGTATTTT
TRBV29-1,-,-,TRBJ1-5,CSAAGGSNQPQHF,TGCAGCGCCGCGGGGGGGAGCAATCAGCCCCAGCATTTT
TRBV19,-,TRBD1,TRBJ1-5,CASSRSQGQPQHF,TGTGCCAGTAGTAGATCACAGGGGCAGCCCCAGCATTTT
TRBV9,-,TRBD1,TRBJ2-5,CASSPGQGKSSETQYF,TGTGCCAGCAGCCCTGGACAGGGAAAATCTTCAGAGACCCAGTACTTC
TRBV28,-,-,TRBJ1-2,CATSSGADYGYTF,TGTGCCACCTCCTCAGGGGCCGACTATGGCTACACCTTC
TRBV10-3,-,TRBD1,TRBJ1-6,CAISENRGRAYNSPLHF,TGTGCCATCAGTGAAAACAGGGGAAGGGCCTATAATTCACCCCTCCACTTT
TRBV18,-,TRBD2,TRBJ2-3,CASSPQAGGPRTQYF,TGTGCCAGCTCACCACAGGCGGGGGGCCCCAGGACGCAGTATTTT
TRBV5-1,few,TRBD2,TRBJ2-7,CASSPGLVRHEQYF,TGCGCCAGCAGCCCTGGACTAGTTCGACACGAGCAGTACTTC
TRBV7-4,-,-,TRBJ2-4,CASSPGLSFQYF,TGTGCCAGCAGCCCGGGTTTGTCCTTTCAGTACTTC
TRBV15,-,-,TRBJ2-3,CATSRGGGRVGTDTQYF,TGTGCCACCAGCAGAGGGGGGGGCAGGGTAGGAACAGATACGCAGTATTTT
TRBV29-1,-,TRBD1,TRBJ1-2,CSVEERGTAAYRSYGYTF,TGCAGCGTTGAAGAGAGGGGGACAGCCGCTTATCGCTCCTATGGCTACACCTTC
TRBV7-8,-,-,TRBJ1-3,CASSPLPRIDSGNTIYF,TGTGCCAGCAGTCCTCTACCGAGGATTGACTCTGGAAACACCATATATTTT
TRBV6-5,-,-,TRBJ1-2,CASSLSDRIDGYTF,TGTGCCAGCAGTCTCTCCGACAGGATAGATGGCTACACCTTC
TRBV7-9,-,-,TRBJ2-3,CASSHGGQRSTDTQYF,TGTGCCAGCAGCCATGGCGGACAGAGATCCACAGATACGCAGTATTTT
TRBV6-5,few,-,TRBJ2-7,CASSSGQSYEQYF,TGTGCCAGCAGTTCTGGACAGTCATACGAGCAGTACTTC
TRBV3-1/TRBV3-2,once,-,TRBJ1-1,CASSYIINRDAEAFF,TGTGCCAGCAGCTATATAATTAACAGGGACGCTGAAGCTTTCTTT
TRBV7-2,-,-,TRBJ2-1,CASSFSSGHYNEQFF,TGTGCCAGCAGCTTTTCCAGCGGCCACTACAATGAGCAGTTCTTC
TRBV28,-,TRBD1,TRBJ2-5,CASSLSQPGGWGETQYF,TGTGCCAGCAGCCTCAGCCAACCAGGGGGCTGGGGTGAGACCCAGTACTTC
TRBV18,-,-,TRBJ1-2,CASSPQGNYGYTF,TGTGCCAGCTCACCCCAGGGGAACTATGGCTACACCTTC
TRBV28,-,TRBD1,TRBJ1-4,CASSLSGRGAASF,TGTGCCAGCAGTTTATCTGGCAGGGGGGCCGCAAGTTTT
TRBV7-2,-,TRBD1,TRBJ1-2,CASSLRDRGPGYTF,TGTGCCAGCAGCTTACGGGACAGGGGGCCTGGCTACACCTTC